This T cell receptor beta chain originates from a study of blood T cell repertoires in COVID-19. As for the study in general: The cDNA or gDNA used as material had been derived from T cells, B-cell-depleted T cells, or PBMCs.

The germline V gene encodes CDR1 KGHSH and CDR2 LQKENI. V shed 1 base, J shed 4 bases, and the junction held 11 bases outside the gene matches. CDR3 length equals 18 residues. Original processing notes: For nucleated cells, counts were estimated from reference gene primer amplification. Some clones are missing from TCRdb's copy, which holds only in-frame ones; the method was immunoSEQ multiplex PCR. The DNA gave D and trimming, while V, J and clone size come from that table. The sample comprises about 270,000 clones, 88% of which are singletons, and around 3% rests with the top ten. Many counts were recorded for this clone. In Cohort 3, a recovered donor had either two negative PCRs, clearance, or symptom resolution.

J is TRBJ1-2 and V is TRBV18, with TRBD1 matching over 11 bases. Sequencing was performed on PBMCs or T cells enriched from blood (not recorded which). The clonotype comes from a woman aged 50 to 60 who had recovered from COVID-19. The CDR3 sequence is CASSPLPPRDRGIYGYTF. CDR3 nucleotides: TGTGCCAGCTCACCACTACCCCCCCGGGACAGGGGGATCTATGGCTACACCTTC.